Sequencing of this T cell receptor (beta chain) was carried out in a study of somatic mutations in cytotoxic T cells in rheumatoid arthritis. As for the study in general: No treatment had yet been given when patient blood (under 34 ml EDTA) was drawn, right after diagnosis.

Germline values: CDR1 ENHRY, CDR2 SYGVKD. This CDR3 contains 14 residues. Between the trimmed V and J ends, which lost 4 bases and 0 bases, there was a span of 7 bases. Generated by immunoSEQ multiplex PCR, the TCRdb table keeps only in-frame clones and is missing some. The sample shows roughly 2,500 clones, 70% to 80% of them seen only once. This clone was counted only a few times. This rearrangement joins TRBV10-3 to TRBJ2-1, with D perhaps TRBD2 (5 bases). What was sequenced was CD8+ T cells sorted from blood. This receptor was obtained from a man between 65 and 79 years old with rheumatoid arthritis. The CDR3 DNA is TGTGCCATCAGTGGGAGGAGCTCCTACAATGAGCAGTTCTTC. Amino acids: CAISGRSSYNEQFF.